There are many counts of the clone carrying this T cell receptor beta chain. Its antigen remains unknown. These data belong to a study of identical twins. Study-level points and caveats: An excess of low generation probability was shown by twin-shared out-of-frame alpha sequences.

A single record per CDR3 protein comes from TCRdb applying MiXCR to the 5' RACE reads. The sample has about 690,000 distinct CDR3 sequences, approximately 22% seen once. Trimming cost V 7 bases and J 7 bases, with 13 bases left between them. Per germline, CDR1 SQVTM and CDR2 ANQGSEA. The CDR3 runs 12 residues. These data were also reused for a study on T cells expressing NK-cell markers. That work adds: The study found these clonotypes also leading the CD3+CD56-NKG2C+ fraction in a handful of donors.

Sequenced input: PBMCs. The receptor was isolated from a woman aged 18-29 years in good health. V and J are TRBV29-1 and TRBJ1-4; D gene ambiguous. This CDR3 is CSANRVGEKLFF. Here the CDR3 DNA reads TGCAGCGCGAACCGAGTGGGTGAAAAACTGTTTTTT.